The entry that follows covers one T cell receptor (beta chain) sequence. The target of this receptor is not known. Per-nucleotide qualities are absent, and no much larger clonotype sits a single base away. Participants in the prospective study were enrolled through a virtual design, were aged roughly 18 to 90 years, and lived in approximately 24 United States geographic areas. Cohort assignment in the prospective study relied on participant-reported clinical history from a screening survey and a study questionnaire. Each participant in the prospective study had whole blood, serum and a nasopharyngeal or oropharyngeal swab collected by mobile phlebotomists. Over a roughly 2-month period, participants in the prospective study had the option of providing additional blood draws and questionnaires. Before DNA extraction, prospective study blood samples were shipped either frozen or at room temperature.

The germline ends are 20 bases apart after V is trimmed by 3 bases and J by 5 bases. The CDR3 measures 17 amino acids from cysteine to phenylalanine. The kept DNA is CDR3 alone, 51 bases in frame from the first base. Reading the germline V gene gives CDR1 SGHDT and CDR2 YYEEEE. This specimen belongs to a study of blood T cell repertoires in COVID-19 (dated by TCRdb to 2018 to 2021). Background on the whole study: ImmuneRACE Cohort 3 recovered participants were defined by two consecutive negative NP/OP PCR tests, healthcare professional clearance, or symptom resolution. The collaborator samples originated in the United States, Italy and Spain and spanned the acute and convalescent phases of COVID-19. The material from the prospective study consisted of cDNA or gDNA derived from T cells, B-cell-depleted T cells, or PBMCs. The dataset comprised deeply sampled blood TCRbeta repertoires from subjects exposed to, actively infected with, or recovered from COVID-19. A freely available public database, intended as a resource for researchers studying the immune response to SARS-CoV-2, is where the repertoires were released. The samples were drawn from two sources: the first 160 participants of the ongoing ImmuneRACE study, and 950 to 1,500 subjects contributed by 6 global collaborators. The sample metadata nearly always contained a de-identified subject ID, COVID-19 status, age in years and sex. Where HLA class I and class II types were available, the types were taken from metadata supplied by the sample provider, not from assay-based typing. The paper's findings and limits, for the study overall: The amount of clinical and demographic metadata varied by source and participant and was provided uncurated.

The immunoSEQ Assay, a bias-controlled multiplex PCR, was used to amplify TCRbeta CDR3 regions from genomic DNA. In the source study's methods: Within the assay, amplification of reference gene primers was used to estimate how many nucleated cells each sample contained. Sequence reads were collapsed and filtered to measure the absolute abundance of every unique TCRbeta CDR3 rearrangement. For each sample, productive Simpson clonality was calculated as the square root of Simpson's diversity index across productive rearrangements. TCRdb re-hosts the immuneACCESS table, in-frame sequences only. Its copies lack some clones; in the studies checked, an unresolved V gene accounts for under half of them, and the cause for the rest is not known. V and J calls and clone size come straight from that table; D and trimming were deduced from the DNA. Counted in this sample were roughly 200,000 clones; about nine tenths of them appeared once. In total, the top ten clones hold less than 8% of the sample.

This clonotype originated in a man aged 25 to 40 in a cohort exposed to, infected with or recovered from COVID-19 (not recorded which). Sequencing used PBMCs or T cells enriched from blood (not recorded which). This chain joins TRBV5-6 to TRBJ2-2; the D region possibly corresponds to TRBD1 (6 bases align). The CDR3 here reads CASSYSSGAGVTGELFF. The nucleotide sequence reads as follows: TGTGCCAGCAGCTATTCTTCCGGGGCAGGGGTGACCGGGGAGCTGTTTTTT.